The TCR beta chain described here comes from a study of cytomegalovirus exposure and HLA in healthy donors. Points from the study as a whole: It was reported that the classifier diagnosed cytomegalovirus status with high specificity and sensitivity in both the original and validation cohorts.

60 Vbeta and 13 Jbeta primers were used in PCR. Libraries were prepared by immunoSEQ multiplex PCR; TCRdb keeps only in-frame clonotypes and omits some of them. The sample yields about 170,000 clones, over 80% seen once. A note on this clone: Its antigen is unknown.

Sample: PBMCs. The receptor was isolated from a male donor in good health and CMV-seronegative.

The CDR3 loop is CASSSGTGGNYGYTF. CDR3 bases: TGCGCCAGCAGCTCTGGGACAGGGGGCAACTATGGCTACACCTTC. The chain couples TRBV5-1 to TRBJ1-2; 12 bases are a match to TRBD1. Germline V gene data show CDR1 as SGHRS and CDR2 as YFSETQ. Germline trimming cut 3 bases from V and 2 bases from J; bases unmatched to any gene: 2. This CDR3 is built from 15 residues.